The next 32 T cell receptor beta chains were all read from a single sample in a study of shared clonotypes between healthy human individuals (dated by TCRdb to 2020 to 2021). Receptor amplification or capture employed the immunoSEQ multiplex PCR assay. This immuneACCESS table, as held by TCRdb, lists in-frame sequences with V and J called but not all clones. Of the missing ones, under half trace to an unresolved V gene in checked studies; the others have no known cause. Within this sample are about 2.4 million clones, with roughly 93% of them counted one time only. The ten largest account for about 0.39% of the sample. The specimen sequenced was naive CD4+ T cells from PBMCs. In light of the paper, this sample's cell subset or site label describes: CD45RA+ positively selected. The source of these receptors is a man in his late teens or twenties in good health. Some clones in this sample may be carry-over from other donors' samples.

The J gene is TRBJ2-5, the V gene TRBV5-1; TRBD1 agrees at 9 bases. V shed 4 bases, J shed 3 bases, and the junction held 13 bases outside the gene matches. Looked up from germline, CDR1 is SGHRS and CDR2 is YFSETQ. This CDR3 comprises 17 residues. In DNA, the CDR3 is TGCGCCAGCAGCCCCGATTCCCGGGACAGGGTTAAAGAGACCCAGTACTTC. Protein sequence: CASSPDSRDRVKETQYF.

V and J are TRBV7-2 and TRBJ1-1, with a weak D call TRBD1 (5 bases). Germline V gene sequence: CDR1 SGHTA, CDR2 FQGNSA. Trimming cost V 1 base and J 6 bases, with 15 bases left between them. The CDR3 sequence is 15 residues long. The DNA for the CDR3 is TGTGCCAGCAGCTTAGAAGTTGGGACCGTGCCTGAAGCTTTCTTT. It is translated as CASSLEVGTVPEAFF.

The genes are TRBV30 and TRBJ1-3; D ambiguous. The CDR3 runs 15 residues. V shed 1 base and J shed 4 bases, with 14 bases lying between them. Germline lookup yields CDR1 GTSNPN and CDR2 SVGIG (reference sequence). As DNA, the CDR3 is TGTGCCTGGAGTGCGACACGGCTGTTCGGAAACACCATATATTTT. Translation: CAWSATRLFGNTIYF.

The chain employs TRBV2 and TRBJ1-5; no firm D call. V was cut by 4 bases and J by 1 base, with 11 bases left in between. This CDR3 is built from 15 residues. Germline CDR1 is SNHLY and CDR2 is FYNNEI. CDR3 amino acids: CASSARATSNQPQHF. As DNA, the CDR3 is TGTGCCAGCAGTGCGCGGGCCACGAGCAATCAGCCCCAGCATTTT.

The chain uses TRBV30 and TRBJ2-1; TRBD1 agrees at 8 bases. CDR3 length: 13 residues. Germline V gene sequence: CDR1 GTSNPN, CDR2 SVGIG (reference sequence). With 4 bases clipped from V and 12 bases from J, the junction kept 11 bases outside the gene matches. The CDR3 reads CAWNIQRTGTQFF. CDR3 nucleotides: TGTGCCTGGAACATCCAAAGGACAGGGACGCAGTTCTTC.

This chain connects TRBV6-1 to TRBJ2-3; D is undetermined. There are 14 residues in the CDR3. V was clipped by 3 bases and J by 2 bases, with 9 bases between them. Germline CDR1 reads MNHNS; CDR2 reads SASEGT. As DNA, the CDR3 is TGTGCCAGCAGTGACCCGGACCTCACAGATACGCAGTATTTT. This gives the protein CASSDPDLTDTQYF.

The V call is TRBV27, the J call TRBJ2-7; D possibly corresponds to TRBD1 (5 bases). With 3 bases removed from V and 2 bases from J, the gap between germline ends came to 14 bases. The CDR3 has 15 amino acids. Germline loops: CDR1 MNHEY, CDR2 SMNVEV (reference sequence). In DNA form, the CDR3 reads TGTGCCAGCAGTTTTGGGCAGGGCGGCACCTACGAGCAGTACTTC. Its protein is CASSFGQGGTYEQYF.

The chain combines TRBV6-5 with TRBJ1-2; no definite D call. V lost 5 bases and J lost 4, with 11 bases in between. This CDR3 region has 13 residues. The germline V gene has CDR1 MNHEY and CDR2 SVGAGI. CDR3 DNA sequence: TGTGCCAGCAGTGGGATTCGGGGCTATGGCTACACCTTC. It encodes CASSGIRGYGYTF.

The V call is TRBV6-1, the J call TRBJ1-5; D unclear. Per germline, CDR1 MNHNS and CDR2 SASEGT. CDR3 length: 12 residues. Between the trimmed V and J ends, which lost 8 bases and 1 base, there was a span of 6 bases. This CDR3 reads CASERSNQPQHF. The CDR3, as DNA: TGTGCCAGCGAGCGGAGCAATCAGCCCCAGCATTTT.

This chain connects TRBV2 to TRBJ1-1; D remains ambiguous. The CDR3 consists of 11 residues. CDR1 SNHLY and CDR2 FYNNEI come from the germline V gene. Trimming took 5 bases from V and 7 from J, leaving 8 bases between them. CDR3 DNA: TGTGCCAGCAGTCTCAGCATTGAAGCTTTCTTT. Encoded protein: CASSLSIEAFF.

CDR3: CASSPGTHQETQYF. In DNA, the CDR3 is TGTGCCAGCAGCCCCGGGACACATCAAGAGACCCAGTACTTC. The V and J genes are TRBV11-3 and TRBJ2-5; a possible D gene is TRBD1 (6 bases). Germline-derived CDR1 and CDR2 are SGHNT and YENEEA. This CDR3 spans 14 amino acids. V lost 5 bases and J lost 2, with 12 bases in between.

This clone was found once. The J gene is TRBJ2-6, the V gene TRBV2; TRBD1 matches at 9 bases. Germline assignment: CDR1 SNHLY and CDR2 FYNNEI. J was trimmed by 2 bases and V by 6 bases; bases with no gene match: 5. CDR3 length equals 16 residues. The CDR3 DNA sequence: TGTGCCAGCAGGGCAGACAGGGGGGCTGGGGCCAACGTCCTGACTTTC. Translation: CASRADRGAGANVLTF.

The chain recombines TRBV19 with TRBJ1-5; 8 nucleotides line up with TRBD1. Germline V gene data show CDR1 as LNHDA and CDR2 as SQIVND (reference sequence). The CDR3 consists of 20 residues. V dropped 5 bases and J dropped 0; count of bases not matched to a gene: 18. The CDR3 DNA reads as TGTGCCAGTAGTGCCCGTCCGGGACAGGCTGGAGGATATAGCAATCAGCCCCAGCATTTT. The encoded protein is CASSARPGQAGGYSNQPQHF. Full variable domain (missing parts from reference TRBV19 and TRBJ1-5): DGGITQSPKYLFRKEGQNVTLSCEQNLNHDAMYWYRQDPGQGLRLIYYSQIVNDFQKGDIAEGYSVSREKKESFPLTVTSAQKNPTAFYLCASSARPGQAGGYSNQPQHFGDGTRLSIL.

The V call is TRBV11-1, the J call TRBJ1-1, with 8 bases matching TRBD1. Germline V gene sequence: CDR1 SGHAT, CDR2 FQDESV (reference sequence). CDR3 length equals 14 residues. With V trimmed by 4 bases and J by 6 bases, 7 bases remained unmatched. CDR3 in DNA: TGTGCCAGCAGCTACCTCGACAGGGGCCCTGAAGCTTTCTTT. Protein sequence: CASSYLDRGPEAFF.

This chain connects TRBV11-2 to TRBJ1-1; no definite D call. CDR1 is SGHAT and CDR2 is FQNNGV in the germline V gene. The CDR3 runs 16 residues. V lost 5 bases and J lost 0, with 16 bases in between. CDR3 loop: CASSPRLDRVNTEAFF. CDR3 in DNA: TGTGCCAGCAGCCCCCGCCTTGATCGGGTGAACACTGAAGCTTTCTTT.

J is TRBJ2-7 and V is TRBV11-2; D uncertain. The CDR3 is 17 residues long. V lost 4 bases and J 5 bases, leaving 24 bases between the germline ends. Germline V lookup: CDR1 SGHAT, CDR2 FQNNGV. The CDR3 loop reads CASSSRRVASPLNEQYF. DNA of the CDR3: TGTGCCAGCAGCTCCCGAAGGGTGGCGAGTCCCCTCAACGAGCAGTACTTC.

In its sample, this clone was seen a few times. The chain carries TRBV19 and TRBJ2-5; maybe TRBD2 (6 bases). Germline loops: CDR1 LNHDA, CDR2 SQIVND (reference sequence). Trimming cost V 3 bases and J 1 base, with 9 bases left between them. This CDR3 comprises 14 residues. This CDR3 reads CASSMRGSQETQYF. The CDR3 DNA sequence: TGTGCCAGTAGTATGCGGGGATCCCAAGAGACCCAGTACTTC.

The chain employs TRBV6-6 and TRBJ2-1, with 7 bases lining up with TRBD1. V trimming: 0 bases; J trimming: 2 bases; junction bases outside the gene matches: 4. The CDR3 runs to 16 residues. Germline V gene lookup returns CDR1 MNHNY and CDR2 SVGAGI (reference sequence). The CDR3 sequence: CASSYSRDSPYNEQFF. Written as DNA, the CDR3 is TGTGCCAGCAGTTACTCTAGGGACAGCCCCTACAATGAGCAGTTCTTC.

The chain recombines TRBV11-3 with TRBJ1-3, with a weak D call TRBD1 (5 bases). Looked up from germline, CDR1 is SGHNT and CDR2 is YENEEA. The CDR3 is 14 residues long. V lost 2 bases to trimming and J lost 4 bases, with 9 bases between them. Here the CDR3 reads CASSLKGPGNTIYF. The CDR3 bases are TGTGCCAGCAGCTTAAAGGGGCCCGGAAACACCATATATTTT.

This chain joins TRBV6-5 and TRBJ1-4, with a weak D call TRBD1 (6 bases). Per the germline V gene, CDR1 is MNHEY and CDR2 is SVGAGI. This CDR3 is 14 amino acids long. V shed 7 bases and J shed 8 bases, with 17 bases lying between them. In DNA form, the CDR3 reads TGTGCCAGCACAAACACAGGGATGGGGGAAAAACTGTTTTTT. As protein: CASTNTGMGEKLFF.

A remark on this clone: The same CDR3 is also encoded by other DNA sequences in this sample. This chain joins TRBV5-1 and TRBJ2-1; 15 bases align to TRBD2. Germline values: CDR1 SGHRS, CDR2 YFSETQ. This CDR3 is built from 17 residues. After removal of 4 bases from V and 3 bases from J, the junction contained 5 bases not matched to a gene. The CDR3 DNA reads TGCGCCAGCAGCCCGGGACTAGCGGGAGGTCTCTACAATGAGCAGTTCTTC. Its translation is CASSPGLAGGLYNEQFF.

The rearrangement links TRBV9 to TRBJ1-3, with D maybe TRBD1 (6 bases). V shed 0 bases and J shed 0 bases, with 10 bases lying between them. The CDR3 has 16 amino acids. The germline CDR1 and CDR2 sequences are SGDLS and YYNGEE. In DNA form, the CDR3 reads TGTGCCAGCAGCGTAGCAACAGGGACCTCTGGAAACACCATATATTTT. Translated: CASSVATGTSGNTIYF.

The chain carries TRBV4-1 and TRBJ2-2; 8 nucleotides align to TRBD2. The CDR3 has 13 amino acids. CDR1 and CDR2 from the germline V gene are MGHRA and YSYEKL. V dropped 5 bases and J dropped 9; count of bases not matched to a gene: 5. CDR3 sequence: CASSRAGGWELFF. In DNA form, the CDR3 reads TGCGCCAGCAGCAGGGCGGGAGGCTGGGAGCTGTTTTTT.

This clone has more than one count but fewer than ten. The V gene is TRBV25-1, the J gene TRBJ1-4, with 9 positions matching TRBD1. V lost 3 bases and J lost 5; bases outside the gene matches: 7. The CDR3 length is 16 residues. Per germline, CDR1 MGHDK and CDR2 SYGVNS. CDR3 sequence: CASSDYGTGRNEKLFF. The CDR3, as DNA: TGTGCCAGCAGTGATTATGGGACAGGGAGGAATGAAAAACTGTTTTTT.

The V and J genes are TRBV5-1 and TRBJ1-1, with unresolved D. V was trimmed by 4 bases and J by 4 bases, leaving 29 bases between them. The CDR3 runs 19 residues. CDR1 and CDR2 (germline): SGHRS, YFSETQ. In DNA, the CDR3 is TGCGCCAGCAGCCCCCTGCTATCCCAAGGCGCAGGAGGCGGCACTGAAGCTTTCTTT. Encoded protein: CASSPLLSQGAGGGTEAFF.

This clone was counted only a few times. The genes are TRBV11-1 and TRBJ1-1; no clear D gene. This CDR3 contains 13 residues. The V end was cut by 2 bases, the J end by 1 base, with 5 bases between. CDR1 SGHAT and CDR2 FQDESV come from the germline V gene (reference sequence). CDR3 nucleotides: TGTGCCAGCAGCTTACCCCCGAACACTGAAGCTTTCTTT. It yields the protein CASSLPPNTEAFF.

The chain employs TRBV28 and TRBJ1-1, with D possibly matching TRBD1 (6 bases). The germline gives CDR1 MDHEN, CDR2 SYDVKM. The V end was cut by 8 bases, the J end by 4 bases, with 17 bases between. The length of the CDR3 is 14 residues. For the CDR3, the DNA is TGTGCCAGCTCAGTGGGGGGCTCAGGCACTGAAGCTTTCTTT. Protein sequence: CASSVGGSGTEAFF.

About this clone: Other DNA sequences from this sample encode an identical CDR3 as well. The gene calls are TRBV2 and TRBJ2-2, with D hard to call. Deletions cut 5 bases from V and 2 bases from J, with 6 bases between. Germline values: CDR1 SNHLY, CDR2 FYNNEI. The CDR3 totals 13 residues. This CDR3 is CASSTENTGELFF. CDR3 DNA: TGTGCCAGCAGTACAGAAAACACCGGGGAGCTGTTTTTT.

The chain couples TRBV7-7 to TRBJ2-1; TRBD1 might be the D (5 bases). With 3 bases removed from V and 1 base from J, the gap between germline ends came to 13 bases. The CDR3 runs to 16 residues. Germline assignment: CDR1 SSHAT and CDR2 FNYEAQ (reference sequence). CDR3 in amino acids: CASSLGPVISYNEQFF. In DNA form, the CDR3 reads TGTGCCAGCAGCTTGGGGCCAGTAATATCCTACAATGAGCAGTTCTTC.

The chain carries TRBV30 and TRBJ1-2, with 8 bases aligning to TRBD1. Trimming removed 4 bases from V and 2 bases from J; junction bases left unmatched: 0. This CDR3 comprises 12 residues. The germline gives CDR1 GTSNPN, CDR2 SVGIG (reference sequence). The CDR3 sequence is CAWTGGNYGYTF. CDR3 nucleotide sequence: TGTGCCTGGACAGGGGGCAACTATGGCTACACCTTC.

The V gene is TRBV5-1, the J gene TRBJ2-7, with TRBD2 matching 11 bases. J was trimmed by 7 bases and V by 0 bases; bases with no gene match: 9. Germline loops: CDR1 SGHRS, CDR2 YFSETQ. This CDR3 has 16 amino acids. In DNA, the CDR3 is TGCGCCAGCAGCTTGGCGGTAGCGGGAGGGCCGAAGGAGCAGTACTTC. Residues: CASSLAVAGGPKEQYF.

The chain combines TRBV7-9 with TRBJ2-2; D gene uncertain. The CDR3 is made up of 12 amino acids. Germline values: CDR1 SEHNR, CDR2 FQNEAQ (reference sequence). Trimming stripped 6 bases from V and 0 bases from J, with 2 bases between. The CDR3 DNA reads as TGTGCCAGCAGAGCGAACACCGGGGAGCTGTTTTTT. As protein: CASRANTGELFF.